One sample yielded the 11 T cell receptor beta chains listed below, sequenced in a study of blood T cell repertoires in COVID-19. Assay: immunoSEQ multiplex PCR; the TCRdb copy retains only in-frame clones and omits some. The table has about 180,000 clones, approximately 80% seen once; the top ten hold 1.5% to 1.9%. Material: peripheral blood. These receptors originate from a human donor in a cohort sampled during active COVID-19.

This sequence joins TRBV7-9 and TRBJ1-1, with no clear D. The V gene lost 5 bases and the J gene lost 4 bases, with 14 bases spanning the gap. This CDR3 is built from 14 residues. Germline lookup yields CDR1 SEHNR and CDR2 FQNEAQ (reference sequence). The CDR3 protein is CASSRPGFGTEAFF. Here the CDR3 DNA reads TGTGCCAGCAGCCGCCCCGGGTTTGGCACTGAAGCTTTCTTT.

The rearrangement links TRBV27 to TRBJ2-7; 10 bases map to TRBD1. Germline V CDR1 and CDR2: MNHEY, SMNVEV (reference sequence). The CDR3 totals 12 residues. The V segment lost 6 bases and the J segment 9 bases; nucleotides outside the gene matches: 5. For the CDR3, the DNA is TGTGCCAGCAGCGGGACAGGGGATGGGCAGTACTTC. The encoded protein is CASSGTGDGQYF.

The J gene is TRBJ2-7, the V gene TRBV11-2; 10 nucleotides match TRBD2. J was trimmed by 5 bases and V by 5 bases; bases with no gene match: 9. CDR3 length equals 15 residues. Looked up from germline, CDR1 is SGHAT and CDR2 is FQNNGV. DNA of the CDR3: TGTGCCAGCAGCCTGAGCAGCGGGAGGGCCGACGAGCAGTACTTC. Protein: CASSLSSGRADEQYF.

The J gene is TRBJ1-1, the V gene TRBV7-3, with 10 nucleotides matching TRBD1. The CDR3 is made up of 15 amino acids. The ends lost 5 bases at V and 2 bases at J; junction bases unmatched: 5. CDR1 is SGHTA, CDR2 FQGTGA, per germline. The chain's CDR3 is CASSLDRGANTEAFF. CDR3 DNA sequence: TGTGCCAGCAGCCTGGACAGGGGGGCTAACACTGAAGCTTTCTTT.

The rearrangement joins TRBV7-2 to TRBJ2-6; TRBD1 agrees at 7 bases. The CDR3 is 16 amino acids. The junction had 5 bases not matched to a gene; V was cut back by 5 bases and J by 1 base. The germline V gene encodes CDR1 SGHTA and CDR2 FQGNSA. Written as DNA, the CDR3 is TGTGCCAGCAGCCGGGACAGCCAATCTGGGGCCAACGTCCTGACTTTC. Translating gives CASSRDSQSGANVLTF.

The DNA for the CDR3 is TGTGCCAGCAGCTTTCAGACAGGGTTGGTTTACGAGCAGTACTTC. This translates into CASSFQTGLVYEQYF. This chain links TRBV11-1 with TRBJ2-7; 7 positions agree with TRBD1. Germline loops: CDR1 SGHAT, CDR2 FQDESV (reference sequence). The CDR3 spans 15 residues. Trimming at V came to 3 bases and at J to 4 bases, leaving 9 bases not matched to a gene.

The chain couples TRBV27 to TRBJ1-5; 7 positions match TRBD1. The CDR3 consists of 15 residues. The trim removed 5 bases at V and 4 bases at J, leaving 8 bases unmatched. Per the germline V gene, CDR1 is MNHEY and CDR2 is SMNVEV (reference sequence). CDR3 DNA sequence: TGTGCCAGCAGTGCCTCGACAGGGCCTAATCAGCCCCAGCATTTT. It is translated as CASSASTGPNQPQHF.

CDR3 sequence reads: CASSSDNYGYTF. CDR3 bases: TGCGCCAGCAGCTCAGATAACTATGGCTACACCTTC. The chain recombines TRBV5-1 with TRBJ1-2; D call uncertain. Germline loops: CDR1 SGHRS, CDR2 YFSETQ. The CDR3 has 12 amino acids. V lost 3 bases, J lost 1 base, and 4 bases lay in between.

The CDR3 reads CASSQGRGPSGHYEQYF. The DNA of the CDR3 is TGCGCCAGCAGCCAAGGTCGAGGGCCTAGCGGACACTACGAGCAGTACTTC. The chain couples TRBV4-3 to TRBJ2-7, with TRBD2 identical over 7 bases. V shed 1 base, J shed 3 bases, and the junction held 12 bases outside the gene matches. The V gene's germline CDR1 is LGHNA and CDR2 YSLEER. The CDR3 loop spans 17 amino acids.

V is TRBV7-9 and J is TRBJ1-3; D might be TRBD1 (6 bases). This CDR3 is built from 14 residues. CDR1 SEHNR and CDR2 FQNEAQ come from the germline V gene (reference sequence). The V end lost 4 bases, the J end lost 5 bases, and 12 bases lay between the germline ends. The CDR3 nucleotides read TGTGCCAGCAGCTCCGCCGGGACAAGAAACACCATATATTTT. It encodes CASSSAGTRNTIYF.

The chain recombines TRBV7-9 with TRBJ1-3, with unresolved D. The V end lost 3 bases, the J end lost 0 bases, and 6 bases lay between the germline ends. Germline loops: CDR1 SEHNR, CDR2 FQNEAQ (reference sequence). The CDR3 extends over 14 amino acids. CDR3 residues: CASSLEYSGNTIYF. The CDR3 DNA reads TGTGCCAGCAGCTTGGAGTACTCTGGAAACACCATATATTTT.